Presented here are 5 T cell receptor beta chains from one specimen sequenced in a study of control samples from healthy donors and cancer patients. Generated by immunoSEQ multiplex PCR, the TCRdb table keeps only in-frame clones and is missing some. The sample consists of some 100,000 clones, about 86% of them appearing once. Sequenced: blood. Receptor source: a young man in good health.

The chain joins TRBV19 to TRBJ2-1, with 13 bases that match TRBD2. This CDR3 spans 16 amino acids. The V segment lost 7 bases and the J segment 7 bases; nucleotides outside the gene matches: 10. Germline loops: CDR1 LNHDA, CDR2 SQIVND (reference sequence). The CDR3 DNA reads TGTGCCAGTACCTATAGTGGACTAGCGGGGGAAAATGAGCAGTTCTTC. It codes for CASTYSGLAGENEQFF. The full variable domain, with the rest looked up from reference TRBV19 and TRBJ2-1, is DGGITQSPKYLFRKEGQNVTLSCEQNLNHDAMYWYRQDPGQGLRLIYYSQIVNDFQKGDIAEGYSVSREKKESFPLTVTSAQKNPTAFYLCASTYSGLAGENEQFFGPGTRLTVL.

Here the CDR3 reads CAWAGARLADTQYF. CDR3 sequence (DNA): TGTGCCTGGGCGGGAGCGCGGCTCGCAGATACGCAGTATTTT. The chain employs TRBV30 and TRBJ2-3; 7 positions agree with TRBD2. CDR3 length: 14 residues. The J segment lost 4 bases and the V segment lost 5 bases, leaving 9 bases of the junction unmatched. CDR1 is GTSNPN and CDR2 is SVGIG in the germline V gene (reference sequence).

The gene calls are TRBV30 and TRBJ2-1, with 7 bases fitting TRBD1. Trimming took 1 base from V and 3 from J; bases not matched to a gene: 0. Germline CDR1 and CDR2: GTSNPN and SVGIG (reference sequence). The CDR3 spans 13 residues. CDR3 amino acids: CAWSAGGYNEQFF. CDR3 nucleotides: TGTGCCTGGAGTGCAGGGGGCTACAATGAGCAGTTCTTC.

This clone has more than one count but fewer than ten. The chain joins TRBV9 to TRBJ2-7; either TRBD1 or TRBD2 may supply D (5 bases each). This CDR3 has 13 amino acids. With 3 bases removed from V and 3 bases from J, the gap between germline ends came to 10 bases. Germline CDR1 SGDLS, CDR2 YYNGEE. The CDR3 loop reads CASSAGRNYEQYF. DNA for the CDR3: TGTGCCAGCAGCGCGGGACGGAACTACGAGCAGTACTTC.

This chain uses TRBV3-1 (or the pseudogene TRBV3-2) with TRBJ2-3; weak D call: TRBD2 (6 bases). The CDR3 has 15 amino acids. The germline V gene has CDR1 LGHDT and CDR2 YNNKEL (reference sequence). With 5 bases removed from V and 2 bases from J, the gap between germline ends came to 14 bases. The CDR3 sequence is CASSGSRGFTDTQYF. The CDR3 nucleotides are TGTGCCAGCAGCGGCAGCCGGGGGTTCACAGATACGCAGTATTTT.